This T cell receptor beta chain was recovered during a study of cytomegalovirus exposure and HLA in healthy donors. The PCR was carried out with 60 Vbeta primers and 13 Jbeta primers. The repertoire was sequenced with immunoSEQ multiplex PCR; TCRdb's copy has only in-frame clones and lacks some. The table records more than 65,000 clones, 82% of them present only once. As concerns this clone: Its specificity is not known.

Whole-study findings and limits: A later analysis reported that several of the most significant clusters appeared to be linked to common viral pathogens, among them Epstein-Barr virus.

The V end lost 3 bases, the J end lost 4 bases, and 4 bases lay between the germline ends. The germline V gene has CDR1 SGHTA and CDR2 FQGNSA. This CDR3 region has 12 residues. The sequence was collected from a man between 18 and 35 years old in good health and CMV-seronegative. The chain recombines TRBV7-2 with TRBJ1-5; D is ambiguous. The sequenced material came from PBMCs. DNA for the CDR3: TGTGCCAGCAGCTTTTCAAATCAGCCCCAGCATTTT. Its protein is CASSFSNQPQHF.